This T cell receptor (beta chain) was retrieved from a study of blood T cell repertoires in COVID-19 (dated by TCRdb to 2018 to 2020). General notes on the study: Samples from collaborators originated in the United States, Italy and Spain and spanned both the acute and convalescent phases of COVID-19. The prospective study material was composed of cDNA or gDNA derived from T cells, B-cell-depleted T cells, or PBMCs. Deeply sampled blood TCRbeta repertoires from subjects exposed to, actively infected with, or recovered from COVID-19 were included in the dataset. The repertoires were made available in a free public database intended to serve as a resource for research on the immune response to SARS-CoV-2. Samples came from the ongoing ImmuneRACE study (first 160 participants) plus 1,254 subjects from 6 global collaborators. Sample metadata almost always included a de-identified subject ID, COVID-19 status, age in years and sex. Where HLA class I and class II types were available, the types were taken from metadata supplied by the sample provider, not from assay-based typing.

Points the paper makes about the study in general: The amount of clinical and demographic metadata varied by source and participant and was provided uncurated.

V is reduced by 4 bases and J by 7 bases, leaving a spacing of 8 bases between them. CDR1 and CDR2 (SGHDN, FVKESK) derive from the germline V gene. Reading from cysteine to phenylalanine, the CDR3 counts 13 amino acids. Left in the record is the CDR3 DNA by itself, 39 bases read in frame from the first base. The immunoSEQ Assay, a bias-controlled multiplex PCR, was used to amplify TCRbeta CDR3 regions from genomic DNA. The authors processed their data as follows. The number of nucleated cells in each sample was estimated from the amplification of reference gene primers within the assay. To quantify the absolute abundance of each unique TCRbeta CDR3 rearrangement, sequence reads were collapsed and filtered. For each sample, productive Simpson clonality was calculated as the square root of Simpson's diversity index over productive rearrangements. The table was pulled from immuneACCESS by TCRdb, which kept in-frame rearrangements only. Such tables lose some clones; where checked, under half of the loss comes from unresolved V genes, and the rest has no known cause. V and J calls plus clone size are reproduced from that table; the DNA served to infer D and trimming. The sample table holds about 140,000 clones, of which 84% were seen once. The leading ten clones occupy less than 9.5% of the sample.

Collaborating institutions collected whole blood in K2EDTA tubes following their own protocols. For TCRbeta analysis, collaborators shipped samples in one of three forms: frozen whole blood, isolated PBMCs, or DNA extracted from either of those sample types. On this clone: Its antigen is currently not known. No per-base quality is available; no much larger clone lies one base away.

This TCR derives from a human donor in a cohort sampled during active COVID-19. The chain links TRBV14 with TRBJ1-6, with no confident D gene call. Sequencing was carried out using peripheral blood. The CDR3 sequence is CASSRRGNSPLHF. The nucleotide sequence reads as follows: TGTGCCAGCAGCCGTCGAGGGAATTCACCCCTCCACTTT.